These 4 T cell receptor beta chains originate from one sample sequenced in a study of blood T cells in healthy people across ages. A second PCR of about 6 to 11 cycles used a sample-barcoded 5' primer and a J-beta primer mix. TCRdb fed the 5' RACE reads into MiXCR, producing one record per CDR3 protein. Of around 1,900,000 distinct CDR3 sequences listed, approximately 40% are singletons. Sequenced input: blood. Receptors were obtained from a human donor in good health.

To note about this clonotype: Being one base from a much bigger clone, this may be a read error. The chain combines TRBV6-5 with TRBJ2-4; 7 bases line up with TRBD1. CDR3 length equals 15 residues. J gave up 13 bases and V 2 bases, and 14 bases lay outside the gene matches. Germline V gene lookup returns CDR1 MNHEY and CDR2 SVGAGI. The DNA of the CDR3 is TGTGCCAGCAGTTACACCTGGGACAGTTCCTACGGGCAGTACTTC. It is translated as CASSYTWDSSYGQYF.

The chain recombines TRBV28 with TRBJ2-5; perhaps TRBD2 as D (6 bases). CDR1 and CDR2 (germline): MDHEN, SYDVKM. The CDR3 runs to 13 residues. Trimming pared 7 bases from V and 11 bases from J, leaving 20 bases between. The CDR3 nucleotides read TGTGCCAGCAAAATCGGTGGCACGGGAGAGCAGTACTTC. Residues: CASKIGGTGEQYF.

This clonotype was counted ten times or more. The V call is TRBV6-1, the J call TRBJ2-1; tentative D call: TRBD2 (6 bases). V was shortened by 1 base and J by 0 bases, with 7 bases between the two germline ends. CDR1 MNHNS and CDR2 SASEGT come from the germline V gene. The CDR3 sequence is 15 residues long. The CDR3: CASSEDSGSYNEQFF. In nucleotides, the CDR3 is TGTGCCAGCAGTGAAGATAGCGGCTCCTACAATGAGCAGTTCTTC.

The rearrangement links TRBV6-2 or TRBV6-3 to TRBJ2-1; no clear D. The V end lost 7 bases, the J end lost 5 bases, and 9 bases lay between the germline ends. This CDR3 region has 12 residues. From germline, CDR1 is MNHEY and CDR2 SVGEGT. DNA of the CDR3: TGTGCCAGCACCGAAACCAACAATGAGCAGTTCTTC. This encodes CASTETNNEQFF.